The rows below give T cell receptor beta chains drawn from one sample of a study of STAT3 mutations in large granular lymphocyte leukemia. Profiled with immunoSEQ multiplex PCR; TCRdb holds only in-frame clones, not every one. The table records approximately 3,300 clones, roughly two fifths of them present only once. The sequenced material came from peripheral blood mononuclear cells. The receptors originated from a man aged 45-65 years with T-cell large granular lymphocyte leukemia. Some clones in this sample may be carry-over from other donors' samples. Each CDR3 is given with its conserved first and last residue. The order of the fields is clone size, J gene, V gene, D gene, CDR3 protein, CDR3 DNA. A D gene is named only where the DNA matches it firmly. Only part of the rows carry a size: once, few, many, or a class if the clone is expanded.

size: NA
J: TRBJ2-7
V: TRBV7-2
D: NA
CDR3: CASSPPGRSYEQYF
DNA: TGTGCCAGCAGCCCTCCGGGCCGATCTTACGAGCAGTACTTC

size: NA
J: TRBJ2-7
V: TRBV4-3
D: TRBD1
CDR3: CASSQGQGVEQYF
DNA: TGCGCCAGCAGCCAGGGACAGGGGGTCGAGCAGTACTTC

size: NA
J: TRBJ2-7
V: TRBV7-9
D: NA
CDR3: CASSYDTSYEQYF
DNA: TGTGCCAGCAGCTACGACACCTCCTACGAGCAGTACTTC

size: medium-sized
J: TRBJ1-2
V: TRBV5-3
D: NA
CDR3: CASSLGGLRVGYTF
DNA: TGTGCCAGCAGCTTGGGGGGCCTGAGGGTCGGCTACACCTTC

size: NA
J: TRBJ2-7
V: TRBV28
D: NA
CDR3: CASTDPGTLYEQYF
DNA: TGTGCCAGCACCGACCCAGGAACCCTCTACGAGCAGTACTTC

size: NA
J: TRBJ1-5
V: TRBV6-5
D: NA
CDR3: CASGPGADQPQHF
DNA: TGTGCCAGCGGGCCGGGGGCCGATCAGCCCCAGCATTTT

size: NA
J: TRBJ2-7
V: TRBV30
D: TRBD1
CDR3: CASTSGTGIFDEQYF
DNA: TGTGCCTCTACATCCGGGACAGGGATTTTCGACGAGCAGTACTTC

size: NA
J: TRBJ2-5
V: TRBV18
D: NA
CDR3: CASSPPSGARGETQYF
DNA: TGTGCCAGCTCACCACCATCAGGCGCAAGGGGGGAGACCCAGTACTTC

size: once
J: TRBJ2-7
V: TRBV6-6
D: NA
CDR3: CASSFNIPNENEQYF
DNA: TGTGCCAGCAGTTTCAACATCCCGAACGAGAACGAGCAGTACTTC

size: NA
J: TRBJ1-1
V: TRBV9
D: NA
CDR3: CASSPPGQGNTEAFF
DNA: TGTGCCAGCAGCCCCCCTGGGCAGGGAAACACTGAAGCTTTCTTT

size: few
J: TRBJ1-2
V: TRBV12-5
D: TRBD1
CDR3: CASGTGGSDYGYTF
DNA: TGTGCTAGTGGAACAGGGGGCTCGGACTATGGCTACACCTTC

size: NA
J: TRBJ1-5
V: TRBV6-1
D: NA
CDR3: CASSVGISNQPQHF
DNA: TGTGCCAGCAGTGTGGGTATTAGCAATCAGCCCCAGCATTTT

size: few
J: TRBJ2-5
V: TRBV6-5
D: NA
CDR3: CASRPTPYQETQYF
DNA: TGTGCCAGCAGACCTACCCCGTACCAAGAGACCCAGTACTTC

size: few
J: TRBJ2-5
V: TRBV7-6
D: NA
CDR3: CASSLRGTLRETQYF
DNA: TGTGCCAGCAGCTTACGGGGGACCCTTCGGGAGACCCAGTACTTC

size: NA
J: TRBJ1-1
V: TRBV7-9
D: NA
CDR3: CASWEGQGGRNTEAFF
DNA: TGTGCCAGCTGGGAGGGACAAGGGGGTAGGAACACTGAAGCTTTCTTT

size: NA
J: TRBJ2-1
V: TRBV18
D: TRBD2
CDR3: CASSPQREGNEQFF
DNA: TGTGCCAGCTCACCACAGCGGGAGGGCAATGAGCAGTTCTTC

size: few
J: TRBJ1-1
V: TRBV7-9
D: TRBD1
CDR3: CASSFPTGGYTEAFF
DNA: TGTGCCAGCAGCTTTCCCACAGGGGGCTACACTGAAGCTTTCTTT

size: NA
J: TRBJ2-4
V: TRBV5-6
D: NA
CDR3: CASSFSTNIQYF
DNA: TGTGCCAGCAGCTTTTCAACAAACATTCAGTACTTC

size: few
J: TRBJ1-2
V: TRBV5-1
D: NA
CDR3: CASSLYTSNYGYTF
DNA: TGCGCCAGCAGCTTGTATACATCTAACTATGGCTACACCTTC

size: NA
J: TRBJ1-1
V: TRBV5-1
D: NA
CDR3: CASSLMNTEAFF
DNA: TGCGCCAGCAGCTTAATGAACACTGAAGCTTTCTTT

size: NA
J: TRBJ2-3
V: TRBV5-1
D: TRBD2
CDR3: CASGTSGSSTDTQYF
DNA: TGCGCCAGCGGGACTAGCGGGAGTAGCACAGATACGCAGTATTTT

size: NA
J: TRBJ2-5
V: TRBV5-1
D: NA
CDR3: CASSWGGLASYF
DNA: TGCGCCAGCAGCTGGGGTGGCCTAGCCTCCTACTTC

size: NA
J: TRBJ2-7
V: TRBV7-9
D: NA
CDR3: CASSLGNGGPSSYEQYF
DNA: TGTGCCAGCAGCTTAGGGAACGGGGGGCCGAGCTCCTACGAGCAGTACTTC

size: NA
J: TRBJ1-2
V: TRBV30
D: NA
CDR3: CAWGLRGENYGYTF
DNA: TGTGCCTGGGGCTTACGGGGGGAAAACTATGGCTACACCTTC

size: NA
J: TRBJ2-4
V: TRBV18
D: TRBD1
CDR3: CASSSTGPNIQYF
DNA: TGTGCCAGCTCTTCGACAGGGCCCAACATTCAGTACTTC

size: NA
J: TRBJ1-2
V: TRBV18
D: NA
CDR3: CASSPLGQSNYGYTF
DNA: TGTGCCAGCTCACCACTCGGACAATCTAACTATGGCTACACCTTC